A selection of T cell receptor beta chains follows, all from one sample in a study of T cell responses to AZD1222 COVID-19 vaccine. Method: immunoSEQ multiplex PCR; TCRdb's copy keeps in-frame clones and lacks some. The sample has some 130,000 clones, about 85% seen once. The sequenced sample was peripheral blood, obtained on day 0 of AZD1222 vaccination. The receptor set was obtained from an adult in good health. Each CDR3 is given with its conserved first and last residue. Fields, in order: clone size, V gene, J gene, D gene, CDR3 DNA, CDR3 protein. A D gene is named only where the DNA matches it firmly. Part of the rows lack a size; the others show once, few, many or a class for expanded clones.

NA	TRBV9	TRBJ2-1	NA	TGTGCCAGCAGCGTAGAGGGGGGACCCACCGAGCAGTTCTTC	CASSVEGGPTEQFF
NA	TRBV11-3	TRBJ2-1	NA	TGTGCCAGCAGCTTAGGCAGTGACAATGAGCAGTTCTTC	CASSLGSDNEQFF
few	TRBV7-8	TRBJ1-2	NA	TGTGCCAGCAGCGGCCGCGGGGTCGATGGCTACACCTTC	CASSGRGVDGYTF
NA	TRBV7-9	TRBJ1-2	TRBD1	TGTGCCAGCAGCTTAGGGGACAGAACTAACTATGGCTACACCTTC	CASSLGDRTNYGYTF
NA	TRBV24-1	TRBJ2-2	NA	TGTGCCACCAGTGAGTGGGACGGCCCGGCCGGGGAGCTGTTTTTT	CATSEWDGPAGELFF
NA	TRBV14	TRBJ1-1	NA	TGTGCCAGCAGCCACGAGAACACTGAAGCTTTCTTT	CASSHENTEAFF
NA	TRBV10-3	TRBJ2-1	TRBD2	TGTGCCATCGGGGGGGGCAATGAGCAGTTCTTC	CAIGGGNEQFF
NA	TRBV7-9	TRBJ2-1	NA	TGTGCCAGCAGCCCGGGACACAAGCAGTTCTTC	CASSPGHKQFF
NA	TRBV24-1	TRBJ2-5	TRBD2	TGTGCCACCAGTGATTCGGGAGCGGGGGGGCGGACCCAGTACTTC	CATSDSGAGGRTQYF
NA	TRBV5-4	TRBJ2-7	NA	TGTGCCAGCAGCTTGATTAAGGGTCCCTACGAGCAGTACTTC	CASSLIKGPYEQYF
NA	TRBV1	TRBJ2-5	NA	TGCACCAGCAGCCAAAACGGGGGGGAACAAGAGACCCAGTACTTC	CTSSQNGGEQETQYF
once	TRBV9	TRBJ2-7	TRBD2	TGTGCCAGCAGCGTAGGACTAGCGGGGTCCTACGAGCAGTACTTC	CASSVGLAGSYEQYF
NA	TRBV11-2	TRBJ1-1	NA	TGTGCCAGCAGCTTAGCAGGGGTCATGAACACTGAAGCTTTCTTT	CASSLAGVMNTEAFF
NA	TRBV27	TRBJ2-7	NA	TGTGCCAGCAGTTTAAAGGTGAGATACGAGCAGTACTTC	CASSLKVRYEQYF
few	TRBV6-5	TRBJ1-1	NA	TGTGCCAGCATTCCGCCCCTGAACACTGAAGCTTTCTTT	CASIPPLNTEAFF
NA	TRBV9	TRBJ2-3	NA	TGTGCCAGCACCTCGAGAGAGGCTAGCACAGATACGCAGTATTTT	CASTSREASTDTQYF
NA	TRBV25-1	TRBJ1-1	NA	TGTGCCAGCACTAGGGGCTTGGCTGAAGCTTTCTTT	CASTRGLAEAFF
NA	TRBV5-1	TRBJ1-1	NA	TGCGCCAGCAGCTTGGAGGGCAGGGGCCGGACTGAAGCTTTCTTT	CASSLEGRGRTEAFF
NA	TRBV27	TRBJ2-7	NA	TGTGCCAGCAGCCCTTCGAGGCCTCGTCATTCTTACGAGCAGTACTTC	CASSPSRPRHSYEQYF
NA	TRBV29-1	TRBJ1-4	TRBD1	TGCAGCGTTCGAGGGGGGGACAGGGGGAATGAAAAACTGTTTTTT	CSVRGGDRGNEKLFF
NA	TRBV18	TRBJ2-3	NA	TGTGCCAGCTCCGACAGCACAGATACGCAGTATTTT	CASSDSTDTQYF
NA	TRBV12-3/TRBV12-4	TRBJ1-6	NA	TGTGCCAGCAGTCCCGCAAATTCACCCCTCCACTTT	CASSPANSPLHF
NA	TRBV4-2	TRBJ1-5	NA	TGTGCCAGCAGCCAAGAAGGAACAGTAAATCAGCCCCAGCATTTT	CASSQEGTVNQPQHF
NA	TRBV12-3/TRBV12-4	TRBJ1-1	NA	TGTGCCAGCAGTATGACAGAGAACACTGAAGCTTTCTTT	CASSMTENTEAFF
NA	TRBV5-4	TRBJ1-2	NA	TGTGCCAGCAGCTTGGTAAAGGGGATGAATTATGGCTACACCTTC	CASSLVKGMNYGYTF
NA	TRBV5-1	TRBJ2-2	NA	TGCGCCAGTTCCACGGAGCGGGTCACCGGGGAGCTGTTTTTT	CASSTERVTGELFF
NA	TRBV13	TRBJ2-7	NA	TGTGCCAGCAGCTTCGAGCTCAGATTCGAGCAGTACTTC	CASSFELRFEQYF
NA	TRBV10-3	TRBJ2-5	NA	TGTGCCATCAGTGACCAGGGACGGGAGACCCAGTACTTC	CAISDQGRETQYF
NA	TRBV7-9	TRBJ1-2	NA	TGTGCCAGCAGCTTAGGGGACCCAGGTGGCTACACCTTC	CASSLGDPGGYTF
NA	TRBV30	TRBJ1-2	TRBD1	TGTGCCTGGAGGGGAGTCCGACAGGGGGCAGAAAATGGCTACACCTTC	CAWRGVRQGAENGYTF
once	TRBV18	TRBJ1-3	TRBD1	TGTGCCAGCTCACCGGACAGGACCTCTGGAAACACCATATATTTT	CASSPDRTSGNTIYF
NA	TRBV5-4	TRBJ1-2	NA	TGTGCCAGCAGCTTGGTTGGCAGTGCTAACTATGGCTACACCTTC	CASSLVGSANYGYTF
NA	TRBV25-1	TRBJ1-1	NA	TGTGCCAGCAGGGCAATGAAGGAGGCATTCTTT	CASRAMKEAFF
NA	TRBV7-8	TRBJ2-7	NA	TGTGCCAGCAGCTTAGCGCTTTACGAGCAGTACTTC	CASSLALYEQYF
few	TRBV11-2	TRBJ2-7	NA	TGTGCCAGCAGCTTAGTCTTCCAGGGTGGAAAGGAGCGGTACTTC	CASSLVFQGGKERYF
NA	TRBV7-9	TRBJ1-4	TRBD1	TGTGCCAGCAGCTTAGGCTCCTGGACAGGATGGGATGAAAAACTGTTTTTT	CASSLGSWTGWDEKLFF
NA	TRBV27	TRBJ1-5	NA	TGTGCCAGCAGTTCAAGACCCCTCAGTACAAGCCAGCCCCAGCATTTT	CASSSRPLSTSQPQHF
NA	TRBV5-6	TRBJ1-1	NA	TGTGCCAGCAGCCGCCGTCAGGCTCACACTGAAGCTTTCTTT	CASSRRQAHTEAFF
NA	TRBV28	TRBJ1-3	NA	TGTGCCAGCAGTTTAGGGGGGGCGCAGGGAAACACCATATATTTT	CASSLGGAQGNTIYF
NA	TRBV9	TRBJ1-6	NA	TGTGCCAGCAGCGTAAGTCTTAATGGGAATTCACCCCTCCACTTT	CASSVSLNGNSPLHF
NA	TRBV7-9	TRBJ1-3	NA	TGTGCCAGCAGCGTTGCAGGGAGCTCTGGAAACACCATATATTTT	CASSVAGSSGNTIYF
once	TRBV28	TRBJ1-3	TRBD1	TGTGCCAGCAGTTTTCCTCCGGGACAGAGATACTCTGGAAACACCATATATTTT	CASSFPPGQRYSGNTIYF
few	TRBV7-6	TRBJ1-2	TRBD1	TGTGCCAGCAGCTTAGAACAGGGGGCGTTTGTCTATGGCTACACCTTC	CASSLEQGAFVYGYTF
NA	TRBV27	TRBJ1-1	NA	TGTGCCAGCAGTTTCGACAGCTTGAACACTGAAGCTTTCTTT	CASSFDSLNTEAFF
once	TRBV19	TRBJ2-7	NA	TGTGCCAGTAGTATGCTGGGACGGAGCTCCTACGAGCAGTACTTC	CASSMLGRSSYEQYF
NA	TRBV21-1	TRBJ1-6	NA	TGTGCCAGCAGCAACCGACAGGCCCCAGGGCACTTT	CASSNRQAPGHF
NA	TRBV9	TRBJ2-3	NA	TGTGCCAGCAGCGGTGGACTTGGCCATTCCACAGATACGCAGTATTTT	CASSGGLGHSTDTQYF
NA	TRBV9	TRBJ2-3	NA	TGTGCCAGCAGCGGGCGGCTGCGGGGGCCGCGAGATACGCAGTATTTT	CASSGRLRGPRDTQYF
NA	TRBV29-1	TRBJ2-2	TRBD2	TGCAGCGTTTACAGGGATAGCGGGGGTAGCACCGGGGAGCTGTTTTTT	CSVYRDSGGSTGELFF
NA	TRBV11-2	TRBJ1-6	NA	TGTGCCAGCAGTTTCCAGGGGAATTCACCCCTCCACTTT	CASSFQGNSPLHF
NA	TRBV5-1	TRBJ2-4	NA	TGCGCCAGCAGCTCCCCAGGCAAAAACATTCAGTACTTC	CASSSPGKNIQYF
few	TRBV18	TRBJ1-4	NA	TGTGCCAGCTCATCCCAGGGGTCTAATGAAAAACTGTTTTTT	CASSSQGSNEKLFF
NA	TRBV3-1/TRBV3-2	TRBJ2-5	TRBD2	TGTGCCAGCAGACATAGGAACAGCGGGGGGCCTGTTAAAGAGACCCAGTACTTC	CASRHRNSGGPVKETQYF
NA	TRBV19	TRBJ2-5	TRBD2	TGTGCCAGTACCAATGGGGCCTTAGCGGGGGCCCAAGAGACCCAGTACTTC	CASTNGALAGAQETQYF
NA	TRBV23-1	TRBJ2-7	NA	TGCGCCAGCCCGACGAGGACCCCTTCCTACGAGCAGTACTTC	CASPTRTPSYEQYF